This T cell receptor beta chain was found in a study of blood T cell repertoires in COVID-19. About the study: Sample material is recorded as cDNA or gDNA derived from T cells, B-cell-depleted T cells, or PBMCs.

In the study's own analysis: Estimation of nucleated cell counts was performed using reference gene primer amplification. Assay used: immunoSEQ multiplex PCR; TCRdb lists only in-frame clones, some missing. V, J and clone size are taken as reported in that table, and D and trimming were inferred from the DNA itself. The sample consists of around 290,000 clones, roughly 86% of them appearing once. Allocation to cohorts depended on clinical history reported by the participants. Cohort 3 donors counted as recovered after two negative PCRs, clearance, or resolved symptoms. CDR3 size: 15 residues. V was shortened by 5 bases and J by 1 base, with 11 bases between the two germline ends. Germline lookup yields CDR1 MNHEY and CDR2 SVGEGT.

The chain employs TRBV6-2 or TRBV6-3 and TRBJ2-2; maybe TRBD1 (6 bases). The sequenced sample was PBMCs or T cells enriched from blood (not recorded which). This sequence originates from a woman under 30 who had recovered from COVID-19. The CDR3 DNA reads TGTGCCAGCAGTCTTTGGGGGCTGAACACCGGGGAGCTGTTTTTT. Protein: CASSLWGLNTGELFF.